This T cell receptor (beta chain) was identified during a study of shared clonotypes between healthy human individuals. General observations from the study: Genetic and exposure-history diversity was limited by the few donors. Clonotype sharing levels among donors were expected to vary with sequencing depth.

The repertoire was sequenced with immunoSEQ multiplex PCR; TCRdb's copy has only in-frame clones and lacks some. The table includes approximately 2,000,000 clones, 85% to 95% detected once. Splitting the CD4+ cells yielded a CD45RA+ naive subset and a CD45RA-negative memory subset. Remarks on this clone: Its antigen remains unidentified.

The V gene lost 5 bases and the J gene lost 5 bases, with 16 bases spanning the gap. The CDR3 runs 15 residues. Looked up from germline, CDR1 is MNHEY and CDR2 is SMNVEV (reference sequence). The chain combines TRBV27 with TRBJ1-5; tentatively, D is TRBD1 (5 bases). Material: naive CD4+ T cells from PBMCs. Subset denoted: CD45RA+ positively selected. The source is a man in his late teens or twenties in good health. Some clones in this sample may be carry-over from other donors' samples. The CDR3: CASSPRGGGYQPQHF. DNA of the CDR3: TGTGCCAGCAGTCCGAGGGGTGGAGGATATCAGCCCCAGCATTTT.